This T cell receptor (beta chain) was profiled in a study of blood T cell repertoires in COVID-19. Measured with immunoSEQ multiplex PCR; TCRdb has only the in-frame clones, and not every one. The sample consists of roughly 70,000 clones, 70% to 90% of them appearing once. Germline CDR1 reads LNHDA; CDR2 reads SQIVND (reference sequence). V lost 4 bases, J lost 5 bases, and 5 bases stayed unmatched. The length of the CDR3 is 16 residues. The source material was peripheral blood. The chain joins TRBV19 to TRBJ2-3; 14 bases fit TRBD2. The receptor was isolated from a woman aged 80 or over with acute or convalescent COVID-19. The chain's CDR3 is CASSKTSGRAGDTQYF. DNA of the CDR3: TGTGCCAGTAGTAAGACTAGCGGGAGGGCCGGAGATACGCAGTATTTT.